This T cell receptor (beta chain) was captured in a study of blood T cell repertoires in COVID-19. J gave up 5 bases and V 2 bases, and 3 bases lay outside the gene matches. Germline-derived CDR1 and CDR2 are GTSNPN and SVGIG (reference sequence). This CDR3 comprises 13 residues. The assay was immunoSEQ multiplex PCR, and TCRdb's table has in-frame clones only and misses some. The sample yields about 110,000 clones, 84% seen once. Material for sequencing was peripheral blood. V gene TRBV30 combines with J gene TRBJ1-5; 7 bases map to TRBD1. The source of this sequence is a woman over 75 with active or convalescent COVID-19. This chain's CDR3 is CAWSTGEDQPQHF. DNA of the CDR3: TGTGCCTGGAGTACAGGGGAGGATCAGCCCCAGCATTTT.